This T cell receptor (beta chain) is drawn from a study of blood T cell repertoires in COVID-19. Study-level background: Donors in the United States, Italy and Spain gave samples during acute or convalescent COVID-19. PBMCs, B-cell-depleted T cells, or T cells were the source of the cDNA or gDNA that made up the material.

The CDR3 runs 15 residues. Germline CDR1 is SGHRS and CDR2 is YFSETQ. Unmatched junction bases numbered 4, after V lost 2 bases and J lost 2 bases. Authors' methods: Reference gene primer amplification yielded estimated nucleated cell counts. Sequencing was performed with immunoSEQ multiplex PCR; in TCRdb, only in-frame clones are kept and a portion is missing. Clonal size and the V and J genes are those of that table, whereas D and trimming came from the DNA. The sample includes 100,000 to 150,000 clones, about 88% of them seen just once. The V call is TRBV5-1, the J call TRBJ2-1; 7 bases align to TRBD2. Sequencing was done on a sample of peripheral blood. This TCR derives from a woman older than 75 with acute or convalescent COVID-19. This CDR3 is CASSLAGQTYNEQFF. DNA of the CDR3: TGCGCCAGCAGCTTAGCGGGGCAGACCTACAATGAGCAGTTCTTC.